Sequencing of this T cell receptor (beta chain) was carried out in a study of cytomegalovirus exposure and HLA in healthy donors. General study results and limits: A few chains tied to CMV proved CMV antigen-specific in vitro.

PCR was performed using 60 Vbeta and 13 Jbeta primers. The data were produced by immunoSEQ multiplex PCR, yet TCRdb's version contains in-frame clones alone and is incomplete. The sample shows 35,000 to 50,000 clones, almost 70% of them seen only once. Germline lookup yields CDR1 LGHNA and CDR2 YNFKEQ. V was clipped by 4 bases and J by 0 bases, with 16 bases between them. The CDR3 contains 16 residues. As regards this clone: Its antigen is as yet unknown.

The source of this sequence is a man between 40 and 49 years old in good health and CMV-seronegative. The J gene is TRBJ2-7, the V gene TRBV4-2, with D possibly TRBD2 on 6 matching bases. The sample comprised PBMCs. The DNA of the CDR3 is TGTGCCAGCAGCCCTCTGGCGGTGGGGGGCTCCTACGAGCAGTACTTC. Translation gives CASSPLAVGGSYEQYF.